Listed here is a single T cell receptor beta chain. Its antigen remains unknown. This record comes from a study of Graves' ophthalmopathy and Graves' hyperthyroidism. About the research overall: Peripheral blood was obtained at first diagnosis, ahead of any treatment. Points from the study as a whole: Blood also carried most expanded thyroid clonotypes exceeding 0.001 frequency.

Germline lookup yields CDR1 SGHTA and CDR2 FQGNSA. The CDR3 extends over 18 amino acids. V was pared by 3 bases and J by 5 bases, with 12 bases of the junction left unmatched. From RNA, the CDR3 regions of TCR beta chains were amplified and sequenced. After a first-round RT-PCR with HTBI primers, a second-round multiplex PCR was run. MiXCR, run by TCRdb on the multiplex PCR reads, gives a single entry per CDR3 protein. The sample carries almost 750,000 distinct CDR3 sequences, approximately 40% recorded once. Ophthalmopathy cases showed moderate-to-severe activity, scoring CAS ≥3 and NOSPECS ≥4, with duration under 3 months. Clinical symptoms and serum thyroxine were used for diagnosis; TRAb, thyroid ultrasound and orbital computed tomography were also relied on.

The V gene is TRBV7-2, the J gene TRBJ2-5, with 13 bases lining up with TRBD2. Specimen: peripheral blood. This receptor was taken from an adult man with Graves' ophthalmopathy. CDR3 sequence: CASSFGTTSGRAGETQYF. The CDR3 nucleotides read TGTGCCAGCAGCTTCGGCACTACTAGCGGGAGGGCCGGGGAGACCCAGTACTTC.